Presented here are 18 T cell receptor beta chains from one specimen sequenced in a study of Tregs in tolerant kidney transplant recipients. Libraries were prepared by immunoSEQ multiplex PCR; TCRdb keeps only in-frame clonotypes and omits some of them. This sample yields roughly 80,000 clones, of which more than 95% are seen a single time; roughly 0.6% belongs to the top ten. This specimen was CD4+ T cells from blood, taken before the transplant. The origin of the receptors is a human donor who received a combined kidney and bone marrow transplant.

The rearrangement joins TRBV13 to TRBJ2-7; 9 nucleotides agree with TRBD1. The CDR3 extends over 15 amino acids. Per germline, CDR1 PRHDT and CDR2 FYEKMQ (reference sequence). With 4 bases clipped from V and 5 bases from J, the junction kept 9 bases outside the gene matches. The CDR3 DNA sequence: TGTGCCAGCAGCTCCATCGCCGGGACAGGGAACGAGCAGTACTTC. It encodes CASSSIAGTGNEQYF. The entire variable domain, with the rest obtained from reference TRBV13 and TRBJ2-7, is as follows: AAGVIQSPRHLIKEKRETATLKCYPIPRHDTVYWYQQGPGQDPQFLISFYEKMQSDKGSIPDRFSAQQFSDYHSELNMSSLELGDSALYFCASSSIAGTGNEQYFGPGTRLTVT.

This rearrangement joins TRBV19 to TRBJ2-3; 7 bases are shared with TRBD2. J lost 0 bases, V lost 4 bases, and 4 bases had no gene match. The CDR3 totals 15 residues. Germline V CDR1 and CDR2: LNHDA, SQIVND (reference sequence). CDR3 protein: CASSNPSGSTDTQYF. For the CDR3, the DNA is TGTGCCAGTAGTAATCCTAGCGGAAGCACAGATACGCAGTATTTT. The complete variable domain, with remaining parts taken from reference TRBV19 and TRBJ2-3, reads DGGITQSPKYLFRKEGQNVTLSCEQNLNHDAMYWYRQDPGQGLRLIYYSQIVNDFQKGDIAEGYSVSREKKESFPLTVTSAQKNPTAFYLCASSNPSGSTDTQYFGPGTRLTVL.

The V call is TRBV7-2, the J call TRBJ2-3; TRBD1 might be the D (6 bases). This CDR3 has 16 residues. Trimming pared 5 bases from V and 2 bases from J, leaving 17 bases between. Germline V gene sequence: CDR1 SGHTA, CDR2 FQGNSA. In DNA, the CDR3 is TGTGCCAGCAGCAAACAGGGATGGGTATCCACAGATACGCAGTATTTT. It specifies CASSKQGWVSTDTQYF.

J is TRBJ2-7 and V is TRBV6-5; 12 bases match TRBD2. The CDR3 loop spans 15 amino acids. The germline V gene has CDR1 MNHEY and CDR2 SVGAGI. The ends lost 5 bases at V and 0 bases at J; junction bases unmatched: 2. CDR3 nucleotides: TGTGCCAGCAGTCTAGCGGGGGGGAGCTCCTACGAGCAGTACTTC. It encodes CASSLAGGSSYEQYF.

This sequence joins TRBV7-2 and TRBJ2-5, with 10 positions matching TRBD2. Germline lookup yields CDR1 SGHTA and CDR2 FQGNSA. The CDR3 is 14 amino acids. After removal of 3 bases from V and 5 bases from J, the junction contained 3 bases not matched to a gene. CDR3 DNA: TGTGCCAGCAGCTTTAGCGGGAGGCAGGAGACCCAGTACTTC. Protein sequence: CASSFSGRQETQYF.

The chain recombines TRBV2 with TRBJ2-7; D not resolved. Trimming took 6 bases from V and 2 from J, leaving 11 bases between them. Germline loops: CDR1 SNHLY, CDR2 FYNNEI. The length of the CDR3 is 13 residues. The CDR3 loop reads CASSATVPYEQYF. In nucleotides, the CDR3 is TGTGCCAGCAGCGCCACAGTTCCCTACGAGCAGTACTTC. Filled out from reference TRBV2 and TRBJ2-7, the complete variable domain reads EPEVTQTPSHQVTQMGQEVILRCVPISNHLYFYWYRQILGQKVEFLVSFYNNEISEKSEIFDDQFSVERPDGSNFTLKIRSTKLEDSAMYFCASSATVPYEQYFGPGTRLTVT.

The chain has TRBV27 and TRBJ1-1; D remains unclear. Germline CDR1 and CDR2: MNHEY and SMNVEV (reference sequence). Trimming left V 8 bases short and J 1 base short, with 17 bases between. The CDR3 has 15 residues. The CDR3 reads CASRTRFLANTEAFF. The CDR3 coding sequence is TGTGCCAGCCGCACAAGATTCCTCGCGAACACTGAAGCTTTCTTT.

This chain connects TRBV5-6 to TRBJ2-2; 7 nucleotides align to TRBD1. CDR1 and CDR2 (germline): SGHDT, YYEEEE. V lost 4 bases to trimming and J lost 7 bases; unmatched junction nucleotides: 10. The CDR3 covers 15 residues. This CDR3 reads CASSGQTGAHGELFF. The CDR3 DNA follows: TGTGCCAGCAGCGGACAAACAGGGGCCCACGGGGAGCTGTTTTTT. The variable domain in full, with the rest retrieved from reference TRBV5-6 and TRBJ2-2, is DAGVTQSPTHLIKTRGQQVTLRCSPKSGHDTVSWYQQALGQGPQFIFQYYEEEERQRGNFPDRFSGHQFPNYSSELNVNALLLGDSALYLCASSGQTGAHGELFFGEGSRLTVL.

This chain uses TRBV21-1 with TRBJ1-1; the D call of TRBD1 is as the table states it, not checked on the DNA. TRBV21-1 is noted as a pseudogene. The length of the CDR3 is 19 residues. The CDR3 region is CASSKESRQGASTNTEAFF. The CDR3 DNA follows: TGTGCCAGCAGCAAAGAGAGTAGACAGGGGGCATCAACGAACACTGAAGCTTTCTTT.

The chain carries TRBV7-3 and TRBJ2-7; 8 nucleotides agree with TRBD1. Trimming cost V 5 bases and J 3 bases; bases outside gene matches: 6. The CDR3 contains 14 residues. CDR1 and CDR2 (germline): SGHTA, FQGTGA. The CDR3 bases are TGTGCCAGCAGCGTTACAGGGGGTTACTACGAGCAGTACTTC. This translates into CASSVTGGYYEQYF.

The chain joins TRBV18 to TRBJ2-5, with TRBD1 matching over 7 bases. CDR3 length: 14 residues. V gave up 5 bases and J gave up 2 bases; unmatched junction bases: 5. The germline V gene encodes CDR1 KGHSH and CDR2 LQKENI. CDR3 region: CASSETGEQETQYF. The CDR3, as DNA: TGTGCCAGCTCAGAAACAGGGGAACAAGAGACCCAGTACTTC.

J is TRBJ1-2 and V is TRBV5-1; TRBD1 agrees at 9 bases. V was clipped by 5 bases and J by 5 bases; unmatched bases: 10. Germline V gene sequence: CDR1 SGHRS, CDR2 YFSETQ. CDR3 length: 15 amino acids. CDR3: CASSSDRGNEYGYTF. In DNA form, the CDR3 reads TGCGCCAGCAGTTCCGACAGGGGGAATGAGTATGGCTACACCTTC.

V gene TRBV18 combines with J gene TRBJ2-2, with 9 bases matching TRBD1. Germline V gene data show CDR1 as KGHSH and CDR2 as LQKENI. CDR3 size: 16 residues. Trimming removed 5 bases from V and 0 bases from J; junction bases left unmatched: 4. As DNA, the CDR3 is TGTGCCAGCTCAAGAGGGACAGGGTCGAACACCGGGGAGCTGTTTTTT. It translates to CASSRGTGSNTGELFF.

The CDR3 here is CASSQEYRGRIFGANVLTF. CDR3 coding DNA: TGTGCCAGCAGCCAAGAGTACAGGGGCCGAATCTTTGGGGCCAACGTCCTGACTTTC. This rearrangement joins TRBV11-1 to TRBJ2-6, with 7 bases that match TRBD1. Germline CDR1 is SGHAT and CDR2 is FQDESV (reference sequence). Trimming removed 5 bases from V and 3 bases from J; junction bases left unmatched: 16. The CDR3 runs to 19 residues.

The gene calls are TRBV19 and TRBJ2-7; TRBD1 matches 9 bases. With 7 bases clipped from V and 0 bases from J, the junction kept 7 bases outside the gene matches. The CDR3 runs 15 residues. Germline V lookup: CDR1 LNHDA, CDR2 SQIVND (reference sequence). CDR3 amino acids: CASTRGTGSSYEQYF. The DNA of the CDR3 is TGTGCCAGTACCCGCGGGACAGGGAGCTCCTACGAGCAGTACTTC.

This chain connects TRBV10-3 to TRBJ1-6; TRBD1 is a possible D gene (5 bases). Trimming shortened V by 6 bases and J by 7 bases, and 13 bases separated the two germline ends. The V gene's germline CDR1 is ENHRY and CDR2 SYGVKD. CDR3 length: 14 amino acids. The CDR3 DNA is TGTGCCATCAGCAGGGAAGTATTAAATTCACCCCTCCACTTT. Protein product: CAISREVLNSPLHF.

This clone was picked up one time. V usage is TRBV7-6 and J usage is TRBJ2-7, with D maybe TRBD2 (7 bases). V gave up 1 base and J gave up 3 bases, with 19 bases separating them. This CDR3 is built from 17 residues. CDR1 SGHVS and CDR2 FNYEAQ come from the germline V gene. The CDR3 nucleotides read TGTGCCAGCAGCTTAGGAGGGGGGGCGAGCGGTTACTACGAGCAGTACTTC. The encoded protein is CASSLGGGASGYYEQYF. The variable domain in full, completed from reference TRBV7-6 and TRBJ2-7, reads GAGVSQSPRYKVTKRGQDVALRCDPISGHVSLYWYRQALGQGPEFLTYFNYEAQQDKSGLPNDRFSAERPEGSISTLTIQRTEQRDSAMYRCASSLGGGASGYYEQYFGPGTRLTVT.

The chain has TRBV2 and TRBJ2-5, with D maybe TRBD1 (7 bases). The V gene lost 6 bases and the J gene lost 5 bases, with 16 bases spanning the gap. Per germline, CDR1 SNHLY and CDR2 FYNNEI. This CDR3 has 14 residues. The CDR3 here is CASSNQGGEETQYF. The CDR3 DNA follows: TGTGCCAGCAGCAACCAGGGGGGCGAGGAGACCCAGTACTTC.